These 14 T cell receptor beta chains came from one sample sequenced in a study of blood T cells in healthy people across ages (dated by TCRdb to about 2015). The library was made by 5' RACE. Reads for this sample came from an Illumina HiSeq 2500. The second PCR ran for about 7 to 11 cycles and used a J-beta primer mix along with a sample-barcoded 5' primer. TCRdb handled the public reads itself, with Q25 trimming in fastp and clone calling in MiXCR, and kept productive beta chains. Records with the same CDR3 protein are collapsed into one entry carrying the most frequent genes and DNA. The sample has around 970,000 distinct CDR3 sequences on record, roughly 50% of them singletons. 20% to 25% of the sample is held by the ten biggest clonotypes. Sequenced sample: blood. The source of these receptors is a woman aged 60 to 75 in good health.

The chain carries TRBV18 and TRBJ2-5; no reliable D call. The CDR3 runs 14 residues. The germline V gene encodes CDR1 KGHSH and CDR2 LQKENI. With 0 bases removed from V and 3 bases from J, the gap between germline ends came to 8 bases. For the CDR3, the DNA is TGTGCCAGCTCACCACCGACACAGAAAGAGACCCAGTACTTC. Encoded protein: CASSPPTQKETQYF.

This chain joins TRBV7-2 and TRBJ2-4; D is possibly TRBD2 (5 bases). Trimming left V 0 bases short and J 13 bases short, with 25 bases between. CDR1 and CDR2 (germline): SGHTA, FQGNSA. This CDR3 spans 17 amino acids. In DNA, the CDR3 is TGTGCCAGCAGCTTAGCGTGCGGAGGACTTGCCCGCAATGAGCAGTACTTC. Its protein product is CASSLACGGLARNEQYF.

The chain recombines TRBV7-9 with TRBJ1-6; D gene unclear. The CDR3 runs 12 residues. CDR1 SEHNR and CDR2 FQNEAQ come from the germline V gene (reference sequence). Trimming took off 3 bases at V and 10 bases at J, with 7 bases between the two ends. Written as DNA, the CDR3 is TGTGCCAGCAGCTTCGAGGCCTCACCCCTCCACTTT. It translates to CASSFEASPLHF.

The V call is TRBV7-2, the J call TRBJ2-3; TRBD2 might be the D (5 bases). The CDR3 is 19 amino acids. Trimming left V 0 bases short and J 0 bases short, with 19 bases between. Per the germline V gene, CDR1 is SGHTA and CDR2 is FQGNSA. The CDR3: CASSLATRPPGESTDTQYF. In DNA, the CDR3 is TGTGCCAGCAGCTTAGCGACGAGGCCGCCCGGGGAAAGCACAGATACGCAGTATTTT.

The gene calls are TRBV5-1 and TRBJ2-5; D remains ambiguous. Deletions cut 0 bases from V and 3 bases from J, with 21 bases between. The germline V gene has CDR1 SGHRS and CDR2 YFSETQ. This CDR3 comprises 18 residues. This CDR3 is CASSLGRVPQPPKETQYF. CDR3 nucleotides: TGCGCCAGCAGCTTGGGGCGTGTTCCACAACCCCCTAAAGAGACCCAGTACTTC.

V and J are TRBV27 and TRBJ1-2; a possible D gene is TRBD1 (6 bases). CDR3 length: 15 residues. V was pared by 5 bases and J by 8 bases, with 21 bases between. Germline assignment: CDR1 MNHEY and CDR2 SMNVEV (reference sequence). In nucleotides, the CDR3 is TGTGCCAGCAGTCCCGGGACATCTAGCTCGGCCGGCTACACCTTC. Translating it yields CASSPGTSSSAGYTF.

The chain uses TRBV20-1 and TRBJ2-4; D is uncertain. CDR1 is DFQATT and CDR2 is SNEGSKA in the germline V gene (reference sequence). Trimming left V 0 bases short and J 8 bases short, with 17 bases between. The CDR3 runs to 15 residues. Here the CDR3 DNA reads TGCAGTGCTAGAGAACCTAGGACGCTAGAGGACATTCAGTACTTC. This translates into CSAREPRTLEDIQYF.

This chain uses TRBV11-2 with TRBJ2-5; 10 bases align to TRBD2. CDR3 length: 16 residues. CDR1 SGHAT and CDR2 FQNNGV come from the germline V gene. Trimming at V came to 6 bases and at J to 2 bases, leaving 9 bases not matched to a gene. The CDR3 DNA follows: TGTGCCAGCAGAAAGAGCGGGAGGGGACAACAAGAGACCCAGTACTTC. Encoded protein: CASRKSGRGQQETQYF. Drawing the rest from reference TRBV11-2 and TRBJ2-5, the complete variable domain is EAGVAQSPRYKIIEKRQSVAFWCNPISGHATLYWYQQILGQGPKLLIQFQNNGVVDDSQLPKDRFSAERLKGVDSTLKIQPAKLEDSAVYLCASRKSGRGQQETQYFGPGTRLLVL.

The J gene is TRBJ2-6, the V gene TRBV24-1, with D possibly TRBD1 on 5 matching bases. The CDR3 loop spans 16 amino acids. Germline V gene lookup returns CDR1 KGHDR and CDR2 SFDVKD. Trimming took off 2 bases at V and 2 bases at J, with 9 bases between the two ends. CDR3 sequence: CATSDWWGAGANVLTF. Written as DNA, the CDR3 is TGTGCCACCAGTGATTGGTGGGGCGCTGGGGCCAACGTCCTGACTTTC.

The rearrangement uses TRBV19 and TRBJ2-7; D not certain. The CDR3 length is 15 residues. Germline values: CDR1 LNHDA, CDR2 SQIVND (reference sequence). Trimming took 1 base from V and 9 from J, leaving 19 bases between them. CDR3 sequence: CASSIAVGRGRWQYF. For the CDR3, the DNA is TGTGCCAGTAGTATAGCCGTAGGACGTGGTCGGTGGCAGTACTTC. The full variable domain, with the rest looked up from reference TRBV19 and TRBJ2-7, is DGGITQSPKYLFRKEGQNVTLSCEQNLNHDAMYWYRQDPGQGLRLIYYSQIVNDFQKGDIAEGYSVSREKKESFPLTVTSAQKNPTAFYLCASSIAVGRGRWQYFGPGTRLTVT.

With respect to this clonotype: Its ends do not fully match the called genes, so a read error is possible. CDR3 DNA: TGCAGTGCCAACAGACAGGACTCAACTAGCAATCAGCCCCGGCATTTT. Amino acid sequence: CSANRQDSTSNQPRHF. The chain recombines TRBV20-1 with TRBJ1-5; a possible D gene is TRBD1 (6 bases). Per germline, CDR1 DFQATT and CDR2 SNEGSKA (reference sequence). The CDR3 spans 16 residues.

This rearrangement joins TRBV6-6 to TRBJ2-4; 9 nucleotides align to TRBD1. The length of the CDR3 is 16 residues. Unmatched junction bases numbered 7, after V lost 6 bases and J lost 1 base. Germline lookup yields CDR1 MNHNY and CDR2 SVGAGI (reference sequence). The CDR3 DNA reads TGTGCCAGCAGAAGAACGGGACAGGGTGCCAAAAACATTCAGTACTTC. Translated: CASRRTGQGAKNIQYF.

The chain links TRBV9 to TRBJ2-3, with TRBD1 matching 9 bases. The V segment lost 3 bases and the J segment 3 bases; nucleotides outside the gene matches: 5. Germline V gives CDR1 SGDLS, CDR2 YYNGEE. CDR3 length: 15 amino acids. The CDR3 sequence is CASSEDRGKTDTQYF. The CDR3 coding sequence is TGTGCCAGCAGCGAGGACAGGGGAAAAACAGATACGCAGTATTTT.

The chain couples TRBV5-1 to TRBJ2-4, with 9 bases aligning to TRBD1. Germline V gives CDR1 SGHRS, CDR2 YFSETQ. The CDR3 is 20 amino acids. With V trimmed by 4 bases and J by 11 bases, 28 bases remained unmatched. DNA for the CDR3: TGCGCCAGCAGCCCCCCCGGGACAGGGTACCCTAGGACTAGGCCTGGCGTTCAGTACTTC. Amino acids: CASSPPGTGYPRTRPGVQYF.